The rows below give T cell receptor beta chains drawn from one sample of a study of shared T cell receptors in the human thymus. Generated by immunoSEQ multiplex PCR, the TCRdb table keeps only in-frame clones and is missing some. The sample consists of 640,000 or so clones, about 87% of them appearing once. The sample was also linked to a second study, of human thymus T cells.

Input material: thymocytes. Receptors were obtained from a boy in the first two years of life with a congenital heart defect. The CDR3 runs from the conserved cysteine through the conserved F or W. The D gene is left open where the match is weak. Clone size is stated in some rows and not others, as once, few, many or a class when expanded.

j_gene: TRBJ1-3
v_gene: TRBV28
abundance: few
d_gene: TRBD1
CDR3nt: TGTGCCAGCACACGTCGGGACAGGGGGCCGGACACCATATATTTT
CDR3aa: CASTRRDRGPDTIYF

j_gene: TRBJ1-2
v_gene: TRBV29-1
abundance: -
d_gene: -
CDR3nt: TGCAGCGACTCAGGGGCGCACGGCTATGGCTACACCTTC
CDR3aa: CSDSGAHGYGYTF

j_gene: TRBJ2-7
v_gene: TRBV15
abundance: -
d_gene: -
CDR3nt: TGTGCCACCAGGCGAACAGGGATTGGCTACGAGCAGTACTTC
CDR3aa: CATRRTGIGYEQYF

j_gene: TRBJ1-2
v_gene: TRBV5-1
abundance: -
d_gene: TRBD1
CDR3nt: TGCGCCAGCAGCGTTCCCGGGACAGAGAGTATCGGCTACACCTTC
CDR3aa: CASSVPGTESIGYTF

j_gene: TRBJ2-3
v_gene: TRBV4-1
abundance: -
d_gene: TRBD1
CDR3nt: TGCGCCAGCAGCCGAAGACAGGGTGATACAGATACGCAGTATTTT
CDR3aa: CASSRRQGDTDTQYF

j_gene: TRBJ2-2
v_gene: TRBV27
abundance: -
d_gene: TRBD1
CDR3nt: TGTGCCAGCAGTCCGCATGGACAGGGAGATGGGGAGCTGTTTTTT
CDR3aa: CASSPHGQGDGELFF

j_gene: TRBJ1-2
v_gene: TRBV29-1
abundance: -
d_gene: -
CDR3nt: TGCAGCGTTGCCTTTGACAGCCCTGGCTATGGCTACACCTTC
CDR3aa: CSVAFDSPGYGYTF

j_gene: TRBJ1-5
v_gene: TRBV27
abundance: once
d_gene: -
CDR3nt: TGTGCCAGCAGTTCGGGGGAGGGATATAGCAATCAGCCCCAGCATTTT
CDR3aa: CASSSGEGYSNQPQHF

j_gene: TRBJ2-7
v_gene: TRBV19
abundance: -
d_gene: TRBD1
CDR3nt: TGTGCCAGTAGTGGCAGACAGGGCGTTGGCGAGCAGTACTTC
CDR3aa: CASSGRQGVGEQYF

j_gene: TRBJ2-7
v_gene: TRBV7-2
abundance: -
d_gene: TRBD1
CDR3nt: TGTGCCAGCAGACCTGGACAGGGGGCCTACGAGCAGTACTTC
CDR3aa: CASRPGQGAYEQYF

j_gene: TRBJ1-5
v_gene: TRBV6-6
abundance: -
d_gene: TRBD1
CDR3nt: TGTGCCAGCAGGGGGGACAGTTATCAGCCCCAGCATTTT
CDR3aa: CASRGDSYQPQHF

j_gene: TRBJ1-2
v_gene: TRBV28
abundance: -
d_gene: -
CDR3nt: TGTGCCATGAAAAAGACGGGGATCGACTATGGCTACACCTTC
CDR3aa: CAMKKTGIDYGYTF

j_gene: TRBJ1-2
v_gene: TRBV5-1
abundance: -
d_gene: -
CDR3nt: TGCGCCAGCAGCCCCCGGCAGGCACTTAACTATGGCTACACCTTC
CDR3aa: CASSPRQALNYGYTF

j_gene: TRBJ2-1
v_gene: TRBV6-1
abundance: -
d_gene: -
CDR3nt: TGTGCCAGCAATCTTGACACGAGCTCCTACAATGAGCAGTTCTTC
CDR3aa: CASNLDTSSYNEQFF

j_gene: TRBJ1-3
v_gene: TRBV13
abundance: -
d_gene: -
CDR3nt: TGTGCCAGCAGCCCCCGGGGGAGGACCTCTGGAAACACCATATATTTT
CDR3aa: CASSPRGRTSGNTIYF

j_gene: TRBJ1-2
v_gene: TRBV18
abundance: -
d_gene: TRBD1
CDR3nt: TGTGCCAGCTCTCCCGGACAGGGGGCGCGGAGCTACACCTTC
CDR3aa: CASSPGQGARSYTF

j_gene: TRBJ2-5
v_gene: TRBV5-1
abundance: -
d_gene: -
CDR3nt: TGCGCCAGCAGCTTGACGGGAGAGACCCAGTACTTC
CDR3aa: CASSLTGETQYF

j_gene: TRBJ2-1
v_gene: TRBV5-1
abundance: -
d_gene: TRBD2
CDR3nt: TGCGCCAGCAGCTTGGCTAATATGGGACTAGCGGACAATGAGCAGTTCTTC
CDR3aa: CASSLANMGLADNEQFF

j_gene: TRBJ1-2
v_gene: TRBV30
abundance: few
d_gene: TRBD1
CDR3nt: TGTGCCTGGAGAGAACAGGGGACCCGGGGCTACACCTTC
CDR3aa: CAWREQGTRGYTF

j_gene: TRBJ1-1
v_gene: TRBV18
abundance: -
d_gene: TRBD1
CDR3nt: TGCGGGGTAAACACAGGGGGAGAGAACACTGAAGCTTTCTTT
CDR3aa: CGVNTGGENTEAFF

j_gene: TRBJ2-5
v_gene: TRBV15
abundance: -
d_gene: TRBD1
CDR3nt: TGTGCCACCATCCGGACAGGGGGGCGACAAGAGACCCAGTACTTC
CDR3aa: CATIRTGGRQETQYF

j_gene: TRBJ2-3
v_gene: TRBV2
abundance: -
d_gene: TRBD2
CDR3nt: TGTGCCAGCAGTGGTGGACTAGCCCAAACGGCGCTCACAGATACGCAGTATTTT
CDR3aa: CASSGGLAQTALTDTQYF